Shown below are 27 T cell receptor beta chains from a single sample sequenced in a study of response to subunit inactivated influenza vaccine. TCRdb re-called the RT-PCR reads with MiXCR, one entry per CDR3 protein. The repertoire consists of over 400,000 distinct CDR3 sequences, with roughly 13% occurring once and the leading ten covering around 13%. Sample: PBMCs from blood, taken about 6 weeks after vaccination. Receptors originate from a man in his fifties or sixties who received an inactivated influenza vaccine.

This chain's CDR3 is CASSPYPPGSSYNEQFF. The CDR3 DNA follows: TGCGCCAGCAGCCCATATCCTCCCGGGAGCTCCTACAATGAGCAGTTCTTC. V and J are TRBV4-3 and TRBJ2-1; possible D gene TRBD2, 6 bases. The V gene's germline CDR1 is LGHNA and CDR2 YSLEER. V dropped 4 bases and J dropped 0 bases, with 16 bases sitting between them. The CDR3 consists of 17 residues.

The CDR3 sequence is CSANLGGLRGYTF. The CDR3 DNA reads TGCAGCGCCAACCTGGGGGGGCTCCGCGGCTACACCTTC. The J gene is TRBJ1-2, the V gene TRBV29-1; maybe TRBD1 (6 bases). V dropped 7 bases and J dropped 8 bases, with 20 bases sitting between them. CDR3 length: 13 residues. Per germline, CDR1 SQVTM and CDR2 ANQGSEA. Looking up the rest from reference TRBV29-1 and TRBJ1-2 gives the full variable domain: SAVISQKPSRDICQRGTSLTIQCQVDSQVTMMFWYRQQPGQSLTLIATANQGSEATYESGFVIDKFPISRPNLTFSTLTVSNMSPEDSSIYLCSANLGGLRGYTFGSGTRLTVV.

As regards this clonotype: The junction departs from the called germline gene at one end, perhaps through a read error. The V gene is TRBV7-7, the J gene TRBJ2-5; 9 positions agree with TRBD2. Germline V gene data show CDR1 as SSHAT and CDR2 as FNYEAQ (reference sequence). CDR3 length: 15 residues. The CDR3 here is CASSKGLAQQETQYF. CDR3 bases: TGTGCTAGCAGCAAAGGACTAGCGCAACAAGAGACCCAGTACTTC.

This clonotype was counted a few times. J is TRBJ2-1 and V is TRBV18; D is possibly TRBD2 (5 bases). In germline, CDR1 is KGHSH, CDR2 LQKENI. V gave up 5 bases and J gave up 2 bases, with 16 bases separating them. The length of the CDR3 is 16 residues. CDR3 loop: CASSAVDASTYNEQFF. CDR3 nucleotide sequence: TGTGCCAGCTCAGCTGTCGACGCTAGCACCTACAATGAGCAGTTCTTC. Variable domain in full (rest from reference TRBV18 and TRBJ2-1): NAGVMQNPRHLVRRRGQEARLRCSPMKGHSHVYWYRQLPEEGLKFMVYLQKENIIDESGMPKERFSAEFPKEGPSILRIQQVVRGDSAAYFCASSAVDASTYNEQFFGPGTRLTVL.

CDR3 region: CASSVEPRGEQFF. DNA for the CDR3: TGTGCCAGCAGCGTAGAACCAAGGGGCGAGCAGTTCTTC. The J gene is TRBJ2-1, the V gene TRBV9; D is possibly TRBD1 (5 bases). This CDR3 comprises 13 residues. Germline V gives CDR1 SGDLS, CDR2 YYNGEE. V was cut by 0 bases and J by 10 bases, with 11 bases left in between.

This chain joins TRBV11-2 and TRBJ2-5; tentatively, D is TRBD2 (7 bases). Trimming stripped 2 bases from V and 4 bases from J, with 14 bases between. CDR3 length: 15 residues. Germline V CDR1 and CDR2: SGHAT, FQNNGV. The CDR3 nucleotides are TGTGCCAGCAGCTTACTGGCGGGGGCAGGAGAGACCCAGTACTTC. Translated: CASSLLAGAGETQYF.

The gene calls are TRBV6-1 and TRBJ2-7, with TRBD1 matching 7 bases. The V segment lost 6 bases and the J segment 2 bases; nucleotides outside the gene matches: 10. Germline V gives CDR1 MNHNS, CDR2 SASEGT. The CDR3 covers 15 residues. The CDR3: CASRPPGTAAYEQYF. The CDR3 region has the DNA TGTGCCAGCAGGCCCCCCGGGACAGCTGCCTACGAGCAGTACTTC.

V is TRBV20-1 and J is TRBJ2-3; a possible D gene is TRBD2 (5 bases). CDR1 and CDR2 (germline): DFQATT, SNEGSKA (reference sequence). Trimming shortened V by 1 base and J by 3 bases, and 11 bases separated the two germline ends. This CDR3 spans 14 amino acids. The CDR3 here is CSARGGGPTDTQYF. CDR3 sequence (DNA): TGCAGTGCTAGAGGTGGAGGTCCGACAGATACGCAGTATTTT.

This clonotype has only a few counts. The DNA for the CDR3 is TGTGCCAGCAGTTTTTTAAGATTCAGGGGGCCCAACGAGCAGTACTTC. Translating gives CASSFLRFRGPNEQYF. The chain is built from TRBV6-2 or TRBV6-3 and TRBJ2-7, with TRBD1 matching 8 bases. CDR1 and CDR2 from the germline V gene are MNHEY and SVGEGT. This CDR3 spans 16 amino acids. Trimming at V came to 4 bases and at J to 5 bases, leaving 13 bases not matched to a gene.

This clonotype was picked up many times. The V call is TRBV20-1, the J call TRBJ1-1, with D tentatively TRBD1 (5 bases). The CDR3 length is 14 residues. Trimming removed 1 base at V and 1 base at J, with 10 bases between. Germline values: CDR1 DFQATT, CDR2 SNEGSKA (reference sequence). The CDR3 nucleotides are TGCAGTGCTAGAGTCCGGGGGGGGAACACTGAAGCTTTCTTT. Translating it yields CSARVRGGNTEAFF.

This clonotype was counted ten times or more. This chain links TRBV12-3 or TRBV12-4 with TRBJ1-5; 7 nucleotides agree with TRBD1. J was trimmed by 6 bases and V by 6 bases; bases with no gene match: 8. The CDR3 covers 14 residues. DNA of the CDR3: TGTGCCAGCAGCAGACAGGGCTCCTCTCAGCCCCAGCATTTT. Encoded protein: CASSRQGSSQPQHF.

A word on this clonotype: A much bigger clone sits one base away, suggesting this may be a read error. The chain carries TRBV29-1 and TRBJ1-5; a possible D gene is TRBD1 (6 bases). The V gene lost 8 bases and the J gene lost 5 bases, with 16 bases spanning the gap. This CDR3 region has 13 residues. Per germline, CDR1 SQVTM and CDR2 ANQGSEA. The CDR3 DNA sequence: TGCAGCATTATCCCCGGACAGCATCAGCCCCAGCATTTT. Translation: CSIIPGQHQPQHF. The variable domain in full, completed from reference TRBV29-1 and TRBJ1-5, reads SAVISQKPSRDICQRGTSLTIQCQVDSQVTMMFWYRQQPGQSLTLIATANQGSEATYESGFVIDKFPISRPNLTFSTLTVSNMSPEDSSIYLCSIIPGQHQPQHFGDGTRLSIL.

This chain connects TRBV5-1 to TRBJ2-5, with a tentative D call TRBD2 (7 bases). The V end was cut by 2 bases, the J end by 5 bases, with 16 bases between. From germline, CDR1 is SGHRS and CDR2 YFSETQ. This CDR3 region has 15 residues. DNA of the CDR3: TGCGCCAGCAGCTTCGGTCGGGGGGCCCGGGAGACCCAGTACTTC. This codes for CASSFGRGARETQYF.

This chain links TRBV24-1 with TRBJ1-2; 8 bases agree with TRBD1. Unmatched junction bases numbered 8, after V lost 10 bases and J lost 5 bases. Germline assignment: CDR1 KGHDR and CDR2 SFDVKD. The CDR3 runs to 13 residues. This chain's CDR3 is CATRQGIGYGYTF. The CDR3 nucleotides read TGTGCCACGCGACAGGGGATTGGATATGGCTACACCTTC.

J is TRBJ2-7 and V is TRBV12-3 or TRBV12-4; 8 bases agree with TRBD1. After removal of 6 bases from V and 4 bases from J, the junction contained 8 bases not matched to a gene. There are 14 residues in the CDR3. CDR3 DNA: TGTGCCAGCAGCCACGAGACAGGGGTTTACGAGCAGTACTTC. Its translation is CASSHETGVYEQYF.

The V and J genes are TRBV4-2 and TRBJ2-1; 11 positions agree with TRBD2. Germline CDR1 LGHNA, CDR2 YNFKEQ. This CDR3 spans 20 amino acids. Trimming removed 1 base from V and 6 bases from J; junction bases left unmatched: 17. This CDR3 reads CASSQGFSGRADPGGNEQFF. In DNA, the CDR3 is TGTGCCAGCAGCCAAGGTTTTAGCGGGAGGGCCGATCCGGGTGGCAATGAGCAGTTCTTC.

The chain links TRBV15 to TRBJ2-7, with D perhaps matching TRBD2 (5 bases). Deletions cut 0 bases from V and 4 bases from J, with 13 bases between. The CDR3 is 15 amino acids. Germline V gene lookup returns CDR1 LNHNV and CDR2 YYDKDF (reference sequence). This CDR3 reads CATSRDPGIGYEQYF. The CDR3 DNA sequence: TGTGCCACCAGCAGAGACCCGGGGATAGGGTACGAGCAGTACTTC.

This clonotype has just a few counts. This chain uses TRBV10-3 with TRBJ2-2; 9 nucleotides line up with TRBD2. Germline loops: CDR1 ENHRY, CDR2 SYGVKD. The V and J ends lost 3 bases and 2 bases, in that order; junction bases with no gene match: 4. The length of the CDR3 is 16 residues. CDR3: CAISDGSGGNTGELFF. In nucleotides, the CDR3 is TGTGCCATCAGTGATGGTAGCGGGGGAAACACCGGGGAGCTGTTTTTT.

In this sample, this clonotype turned up a few times. The rearrangement joins TRBV5-1 to TRBJ2-1; TRBD2 matches 11 bases. After removal of 5 bases from V and 9 bases from J, the junction contained 10 bases not matched to a gene. The CDR3 is 15 amino acids. The germline gives CDR1 SGHRS, CDR2 YFSETQ. This chain's CDR3 is CASSPPSGRLGEQFF. The CDR3 DNA reads TGCGCCAGCAGTCCCCCTAGCGGGAGGTTGGGTGAGCAGTTCTTC.

This clonotype occurred a few times. The V call is TRBV6-2 or TRBV6-3, the J call TRBJ2-1; D is undetermined. Per germline, CDR1 MNHEY and CDR2 SVGEGT. V was clipped by 3 bases and J by 7 bases, with 13 bases between them. The CDR3 consists of 14 residues. The CDR3 protein is CASSYSLRKNEQFF. DNA for the CDR3: TGTGCCAGCAGTTATTCCTTACGTAAAAATGAGCAGTTCTTC.

This clonotype has a handful of counts. The V call is TRBV12-3 or TRBV12-4, the J call TRBJ1-6; 7 nucleotides line up with TRBD1. The trim removed 5 bases at V and 6 bases at J, leaving 7 bases unmatched. The CDR3 covers 15 residues. This CDR3 reads CASSPGTAINSPLHF. The CDR3 nucleotides read TGTGCCAGCAGTCCCGGGACAGCAATTAATTCACCCCTCCACTTT.

The gene calls are TRBV28 and TRBJ1-1; D is undetermined. The CDR3 runs 14 residues. The germline V gene has CDR1 MDHEN and CDR2 SYDVKM. V lost 5 bases and J 3 bases, leaving 13 bases between the germline ends. CDR3: CASSTQQPHTEAFF. DNA for the CDR3: TGTGCCAGCAGTACCCAACAACCGCACACTGAAGCTTTCTTT.

The DNA of the CDR3 is TGTGCCAGCAGCCGTCAGGAGCTACCCTCCTACAATGAGCAGTTCTTC. Encoded protein: CASSRQELPSYNEQFF. V and J are TRBV7-8 and TRBJ2-1; D is uncertain. Trimming shortened V by 5 bases and J by 0 bases, and 14 bases separated the two germline ends. This CDR3 has 16 amino acids. CDR1 is SGHVS, CDR2 FQNEAQ, per germline.

In this sample, this clonotype turned up many times. The chain has TRBV12-3 or TRBV12-4 and TRBJ1-1; D is unresolved. V lost 1 base and J lost 6, with 9 bases in between. The CDR3 loop spans 13 amino acids. CDR3 in DNA: TGTGCCAGCAGTTTAGTTGGCCGAGCTGAAGCTTTCTTT. Translation: CASSLVGRAEAFF.

This clonotype was detected ten times or more. The V call is TRBV20-1, the J call TRBJ2-1, with 12 bases lining up with TRBD2. Per the germline V gene, CDR1 is DFQATT and CDR2 is SNEGSKA (reference sequence). The CDR3 covers 13 residues. V was pared by 3 bases and J by 9 bases, with 3 bases of the junction left unmatched. The CDR3 protein is CSASKTSGGEQFF. The CDR3 nucleotides are TGCAGTGCTAGTAAGACTAGCGGGGGTGAGCAGTTCTTC.

Only a few counts were recorded for this clonotype. The V call is TRBV12-3 or TRBV12-4, the J call TRBJ2-5; D is possibly TRBD2 (7 bases). Trimming cost V 6 bases and J 5 bases, with 13 bases left between them. The CDR3 is 13 amino acids. DNA for the CDR3: TGTGCCAGCAGACTTGCGGGGGCGGAGACCCAGTACTTC. Its protein is CASRLAGAETQYF.

This sequence joins TRBV28 and TRBJ1-1, with 7 bases identical to TRBD1. Looked up from germline, CDR1 is MDHEN and CDR2 is SYDVKM. V was clipped by 5 bases and J by 0 bases; unmatched bases: 6. The CDR3 extends over 15 amino acids. This CDR3 is CASSHGTAVNTEAFF. Here the CDR3 DNA reads TGTGCCAGCAGTCATGGGACAGCCGTGAACACTGAAGCTTTCTTT.